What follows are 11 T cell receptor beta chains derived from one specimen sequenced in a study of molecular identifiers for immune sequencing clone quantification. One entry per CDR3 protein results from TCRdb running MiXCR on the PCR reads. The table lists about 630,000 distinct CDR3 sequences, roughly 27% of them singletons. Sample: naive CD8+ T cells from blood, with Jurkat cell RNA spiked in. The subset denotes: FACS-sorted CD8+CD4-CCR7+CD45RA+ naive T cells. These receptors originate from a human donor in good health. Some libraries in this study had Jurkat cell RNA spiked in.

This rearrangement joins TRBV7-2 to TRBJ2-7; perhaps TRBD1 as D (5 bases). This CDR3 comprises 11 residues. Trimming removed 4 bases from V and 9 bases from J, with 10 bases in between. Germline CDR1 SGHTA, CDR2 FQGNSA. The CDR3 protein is CASSWTYGQYF. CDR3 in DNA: TGTGCCAGCAGCTGGACATATGGGCAGTACTTC.

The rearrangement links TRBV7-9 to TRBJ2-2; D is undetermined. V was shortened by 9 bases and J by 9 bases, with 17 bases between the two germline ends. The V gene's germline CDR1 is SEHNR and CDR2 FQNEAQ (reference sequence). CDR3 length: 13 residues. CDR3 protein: CASFGHRPRELFF. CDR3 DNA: TGTGCCAGTTTTGGCCATCGTCCCAGGGAGCTGTTTTTT.

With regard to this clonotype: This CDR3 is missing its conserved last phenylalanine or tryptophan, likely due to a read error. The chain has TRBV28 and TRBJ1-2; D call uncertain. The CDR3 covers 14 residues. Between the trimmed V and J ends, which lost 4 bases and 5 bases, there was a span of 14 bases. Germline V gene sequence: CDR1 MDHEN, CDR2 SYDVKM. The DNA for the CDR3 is TGTGCCAGCAGTTACTCCGGGTCCTCATATGGCTACACCTCC. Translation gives CASSYSGSSYGYTS.

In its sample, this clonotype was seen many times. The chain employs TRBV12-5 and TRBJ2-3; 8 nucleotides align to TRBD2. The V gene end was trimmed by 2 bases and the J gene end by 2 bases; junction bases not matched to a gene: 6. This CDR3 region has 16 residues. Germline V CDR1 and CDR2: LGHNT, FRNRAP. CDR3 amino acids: CASGLHGGAVTDTQYF. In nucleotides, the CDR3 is TGTGCTAGTGGTTTGCACGGGGGGGCCGTCACAGATACGCAGTATTTT.

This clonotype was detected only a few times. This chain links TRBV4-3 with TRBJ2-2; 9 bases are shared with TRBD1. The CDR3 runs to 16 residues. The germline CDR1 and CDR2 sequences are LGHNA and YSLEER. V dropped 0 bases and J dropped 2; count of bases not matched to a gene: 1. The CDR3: CASSQDTGGNTGELFF. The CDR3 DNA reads TGCGCCAGCAGCCAAGATACAGGGGGCAACACCGGGGAGCTGTTTTTT.

The CDR3, as DNA: TGTGCCAGCAGTTCCCCGACAGGCGGGTATTACAATGAGCAGTTCTTC. Protein product: CASSSPTGGYYNEQFF. V and J are TRBV2 and TRBJ2-1; a weak D match, TRBD1 (6 bases). This CDR3 has 16 amino acids. The V end was cut by 5 bases, the J end by 4 bases, with 18 bases between. The germline CDR1 and CDR2 sequences are SNHLY and FYNNEI.

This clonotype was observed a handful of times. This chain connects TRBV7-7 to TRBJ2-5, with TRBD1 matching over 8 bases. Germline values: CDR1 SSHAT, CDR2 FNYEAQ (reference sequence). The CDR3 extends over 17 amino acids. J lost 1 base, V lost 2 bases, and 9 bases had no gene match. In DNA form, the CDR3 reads TGTGCCAGCAGCTTAACTCTCGGACAGGGATTCCAAGAGACCCAGTACTTC. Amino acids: CASSLTLGQGFQETQYF.

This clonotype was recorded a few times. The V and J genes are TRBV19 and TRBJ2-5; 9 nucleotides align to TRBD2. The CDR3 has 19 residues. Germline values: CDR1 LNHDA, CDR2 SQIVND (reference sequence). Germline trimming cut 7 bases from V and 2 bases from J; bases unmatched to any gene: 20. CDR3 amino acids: CASNSGTEKTSGAQETQYF. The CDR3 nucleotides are TGTGCCAGTAATTCCGGGACAGAAAAGACTAGCGGAGCACAAGAGACCCAGTACTTC. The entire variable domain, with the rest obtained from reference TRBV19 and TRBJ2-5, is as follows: DGGITQSPKYLFRKEGQNVTLSCEQNLNHDAMYWYRQDPGQGLRLIYYSQIVNDFQKGDIAEGYSVSREKKESFPLTVTSAQKNPTAFYLCASNSGTEKTSGAQETQYFGPGTRLLVL.

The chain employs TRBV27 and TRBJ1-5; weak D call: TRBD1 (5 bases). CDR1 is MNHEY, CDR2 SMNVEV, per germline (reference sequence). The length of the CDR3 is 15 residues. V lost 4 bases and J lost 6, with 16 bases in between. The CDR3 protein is CASSYLGGDGQPQHF. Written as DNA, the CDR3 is TGTGCCAGCAGTTATCTAGGTGGGGACGGTCAGCCCCAGCATTTT.

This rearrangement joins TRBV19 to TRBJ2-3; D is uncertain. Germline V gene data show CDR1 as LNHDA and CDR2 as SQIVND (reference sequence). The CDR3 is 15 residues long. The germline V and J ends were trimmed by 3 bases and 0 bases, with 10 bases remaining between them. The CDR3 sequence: CASSISLSSTDTQYF. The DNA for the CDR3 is TGTGCCAGTAGTATCTCCCTTTCTAGCACAGATACGCAGTATTTT.

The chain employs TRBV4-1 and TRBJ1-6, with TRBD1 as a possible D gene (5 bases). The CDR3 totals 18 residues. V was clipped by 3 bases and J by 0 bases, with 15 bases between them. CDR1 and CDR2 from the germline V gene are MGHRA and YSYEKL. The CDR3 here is CASSQTTGPSSYNSPLHF. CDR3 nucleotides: TGCGCCAGCAGCCAGACCACGGGGCCTAGCTCCTATAATTCACCCCTCCACTTT.